These 31 T cell receptor beta chains were sequenced from one sample in a study of technical replicates of blood from a few donors. Only in-frame clones appear in the TCRdb table, and some are missing; sequencing was by immunoSEQ multiplex PCR. This table has 84,000 or so clones, roughly 94% appearing once. Sequenced input: T cells isolated from PBMCs. The receptor set was obtained from a human donor in good health.

The V gene is TRBV2, the J gene TRBJ1-4, with D perhaps TRBD1 (5 bases). CDR1 SNHLY and CDR2 FYNNEI come from the germline V gene. The length of the CDR3 is 16 residues. Trimming pared 3 bases from V and 0 bases from J, leaving 11 bases between. CDR3 loop: CASSEGRGATNEKLFF. The CDR3 DNA follows: TGTGCCAGCAGTGAGGGACGGGGGGCAACTAATGAAAAACTGTTTTTT.

CDR3 in amino acids: CASSPGTLGYTF. The CDR3 region has the DNA TGTGCCAGCAGCCCCGGGACTTTGGGCTACACCTTC. The chain employs TRBV4-2 and TRBJ1-2; D perhaps matches TRBD1 (5 bases). Trimming removed 4 bases from V and 8 bases from J, with 11 bases in between. CDR1 LGHNA and CDR2 YNFKEQ come from the germline V gene. CDR3 size: 12 residues.

The J gene is TRBJ1-2, the V gene TRBV6-5; tentative D call: TRBD1 (5 bases). V was pared by 5 bases and J by 6 bases, with 13 bases between. The CDR3 is 13 amino acids. The germline gives CDR1 MNHEY, CDR2 SVGAGI. CDR3 protein: CASSQQGAHGYTF. The CDR3 DNA is TGTGCCAGCAGTCAACAAGGGGCTCATGGCTACACCTTC.

The chain has TRBV11-2 and TRBJ2-3; 10 bases align to TRBD2. Germline CDR1 SGHAT, CDR2 FQNNGV. This CDR3 region has 15 residues. Trimming cost V 4 bases and J 5 bases; bases outside gene matches: 6. The CDR3 is CASSSSGSQEDTQYF. The DNA of the CDR3 is TGTGCCAGCAGCTCTAGCGGGAGTCAGGAAGATACGCAGTATTTT.

The chain recombines TRBV18 with TRBJ1-5; 9 positions agree with TRBD1. The CDR3 runs to 16 residues. The germline V gene has CDR1 KGHSH and CDR2 LQKENI. V lost 3 bases to trimming and J lost 5 bases; unmatched junction nucleotides: 8. CDR3 nucleotide sequence: TGTGCCAGCTCACCGACTTTACAGGGGGCTTATCAGCCCCAGCATTTT. Its translation: CASSPTLQGAYQPQHF.

The rearrangement links TRBV7-2 to TRBJ1-2; tentatively, D is TRBD1 (6 bases). This CDR3 is built from 16 residues. Germline V gives CDR1 SGHTA, CDR2 FQGNSA. Between the trimmed V and J ends, which lost 2 bases and 8 bases, there was a span of 21 bases. The CDR3, as DNA: TGTGCCAGCAGCTTAACATCCGGGGCAGGGGTATGGGGCTACACCTTC. Protein product: CASSLTSGAGVWGYTF.

The chain is built from TRBV2 and TRBJ1-2; TRBD1 might be the D (6 bases). V was trimmed by 5 bases and J by 8 bases, leaving 12 bases between them. The CDR3 contains 12 residues. Germline V gives CDR1 SNHLY, CDR2 FYNNEI. The CDR3 protein is CASSLQGGGYTF. CDR3 nucleotide sequence: TGTGCCAGCAGTCTACAGGGCGGCGGCTACACCTTC. The variable domain in full, with the rest retrieved from reference TRBV2 and TRBJ1-2, is EPEVTQTPSHQVTQMGQEVILRCVPISNHLYFYWYRQILGQKVEFLVSFYNNEISEKSEIFDDQFSVERPDGSNFTLKIRSTKLEDSAMYFCASSLQGGGYTFGSGTRLTVV.

The chain links TRBV4-2 to TRBJ2-3, with TRBD2 matching 9 bases. CDR3 size: 17 residues. Germline V lookup: CDR1 LGHNA, CDR2 YNFKEQ. V shed 1 base and J 1 base; nucleotides not matched to a gene: 6. The CDR3 spells CASSQASGRWGTDTQYF. CDR3 sequence (DNA): TGTGCCAGCAGCCAAGCCAGCGGGAGGTGGGGCACAGATACGCAGTATTTT.

The chain is built from TRBV12-5 and TRBJ2-2; 7 bases fit TRBD1. Germline lookup yields CDR1 LGHNT and CDR2 FRNRAP. After removal of 7 bases from V and 1 base from J, the junction contained 12 bases not matched to a gene. The CDR3 has 17 residues. The CDR3 protein is CASAKTERGLNTGELFF. CDR3 DNA: TGTGCTAGTGCCAAGACCGAAAGGGGGCTGAACACCGGGGAGCTGTTTTTT.

This clone was picked up one time. This chain uses TRBV12-5 with TRBJ1-1; possibly TRBD1 for D (5 bases). This CDR3 is 16 amino acids long. V lost 5 bases and J 1 base, leaving 17 bases between the germline ends. Germline V CDR1 and CDR2: LGHNT, FRNRAP. CDR3: CASGHPRQQTNTEAFF. The DNA of the CDR3 is TGTGCTAGTGGTCACCCTCGACAGCAGACGAACACTGAAGCTTTCTTT. Full variable domain (missing parts from reference TRBV12-5 and TRBJ1-1): DARVTQTPRHKVTEMGQEVTMRCQPILGHNTVFWYRQTMMQGLELLAYFRNRAPLDDSGMPKDRFSAEMPDATLATLKIQPSEPRDSAVYFCASGHPRQQTNTEAFFGQGTRLTVV.

The genes are TRBV28 and TRBJ1-2, with 10 bases fitting TRBD1. Losses at the gene ends were 6 bases for V and 1 base for J; bases not matched to a gene: 8. Germline V CDR1 and CDR2: MDHEN, SYDVKM. CDR3 length: 16 amino acids. The CDR3 sequence: CASSDPGQGLNYGYTF. CDR3 bases: TGTGCCAGCAGCGATCCGGGACAGGGGCTTAACTATGGCTACACCTTC.

This clone was detected once. The rearrangement joins TRBV6-1 to TRBJ2-1, with 7 bases matching TRBD2. J lost 0 bases, V lost 6 bases, and 5 bases had no gene match. CDR3 length: 15 amino acids. Germline loops: CDR1 MNHNS, CDR2 SASEGT. CDR3: CASSAGTNSYNEQFF. Written as DNA, the CDR3 is TGTGCCAGCAGCGCCGGGACTAACTCCTACAATGAGCAGTTCTTC.

The V call is TRBV29-1, the J call TRBJ2-2; 8 bases agree with TRBD2. The CDR3 has 12 residues. CDR1 and CDR2 from the germline V gene are SQVTM and ANQGSEA. Trimming removed 7 bases from V and 4 bases from J; junction bases left unmatched: 2. CDR3 sequence reads: CSGGLATGELFF. The CDR3 nucleotides read TGCAGCGGTGGACTAGCCACCGGGGAGCTGTTTTTT.

This chain links TRBV5-1 with TRBJ2-7; 7 nucleotides align to TRBD1. There are 15 residues in the CDR3. After removal of 4 bases from V and 0 bases from J, the junction contained 7 bases not matched to a gene. Germline CDR1 reads SGHRS; CDR2 reads YFSETQ. CDR3 region: CASSTGQQGSYEQYF. The CDR3 DNA is TGCGCCAGCAGCACGGGACAGCAGGGCTCCTACGAGCAGTACTTC.

This chain connects TRBV11-3 to TRBJ2-5, with a tentative D call TRBD2 (6 bases). Trimming removed 5 bases from V and 7 bases from J, with 11 bases in between. The CDR3 runs to 12 residues. Germline values: CDR1 SGHNT, CDR2 YENEEA. The CDR3 region has the DNA TGTGCCAGCAGCGGGCCCGGGAGGACCCAGTACTTC. Encoded protein: CASSGPGRTQYF.

The gene calls are TRBV5-1 and TRBJ2-1; a weak D match, TRBD2 (5 bases). Germline CDR1 SGHRS, CDR2 YFSETQ. The ends were cut back, 0 bases at V and 4 bases at J, with 11 bases in the middle. This CDR3 spans 15 amino acids. In DNA form, the CDR3 reads TGCGCCAGCAGCTTGGACAGAGGGTCGTACAATGAGCAGTTCTTC. This codes for CASSLDRGSYNEQFF.

This chain joins TRBV7-9 and TRBJ2-7; D might be TRBD2 (6 bases). V was pared by 5 bases and J by 6 bases, with 11 bases between. The CDR3 covers 12 residues. Germline V CDR1 and CDR2: SEHNR, FQNEAQ (reference sequence). CDR3 region: CASSGTLREQYF. The CDR3 bases are TGTGCCAGCAGCGGGACTTTACGCGAGCAGTACTTC.

The chain uses TRBV25-1 and TRBJ2-3, with 7 bases matching TRBD1. Germline assignment: CDR1 MGHDK and CDR2 SYGVNS. The V gene end was trimmed by 5 bases and the J gene end by 0 bases; junction bases not matched to a gene: 8. The CDR3 consists of 16 residues. As DNA, the CDR3 is TGTGCCAGCAGTTTACCGACAGGGCTGAGCACAGATACGCAGTATTTT. Its translation is CASSLPTGLSTDTQYF.

This rearrangement joins TRBV13 to TRBJ1-2; weak D call: TRBD1 (5 bases). V lost 5 bases, J lost 0 bases, and 16 bases lay in between. Germline CDR1 reads PRHDT; CDR2 reads FYEKMQ (reference sequence). The CDR3 is made up of 16 amino acids. In DNA, the CDR3 is TGTGCCAGCAGCCGCAGCGGGGCCCCTTCTAACTATGGCTACACCTTC. It is translated as CASSRSGAPSNYGYTF.

This rearrangement joins TRBV4-1 to TRBJ2-5; D is possibly TRBD1 (5 bases). The V gene's germline CDR1 is MGHRA and CDR2 YSYEKL. The CDR3 totals 15 residues. Trimming shortened V by 2 bases and J by 3 bases, and 13 bases separated the two germline ends. The CDR3: CASSQRADRKETQYF. The CDR3 DNA reads as TGCGCCAGCAGCCAACGGGCCGACAGAAAAGAGACCCAGTACTTC.

The chain employs TRBV5-4 and TRBJ2-1; 8 nucleotides align to TRBD2. In germline, CDR1 is SGHNT, CDR2 YYREEE (reference sequence). CDR3 size: 18 residues. V dropped 0 bases and J dropped 2; count of bases not matched to a gene: 10. CDR3 residues: CASSLEPPLAETYNEQFF. DNA of the CDR3: TGTGCCAGCAGCTTGGAACCACCACTAGCGGAAACCTACAATGAGCAGTTCTTC. The full variable domain, its missing parts supplied by reference TRBV5-4 and TRBJ2-1, is ETGVTQSPTHLIKTRGQQVTLRCSSQSGHNTVSWYQQALGQGPQFIFQYYREEENGRGNFPPRFSGLQFPNYSSELNVNALELDDSALYLCASSLEPPLAETYNEQFFGPGTRLTVL.

The chain has TRBV6-1 and TRBJ1-1, with D perhaps matching TRBD1 (5 bases). V lost 8 bases, J lost 4 bases, and 20 bases lay in between. This CDR3 comprises 15 residues. Germline CDR1 reads MNHNS; CDR2 reads SASEGT. The CDR3 DNA reads as TGTGCCAGCCGATCCCTGGGGGGAAGTAGCACTGAAGCTTTCTTT. Translation: CASRSLGGSSTEAFF.

The CDR3 loop is CSALDTGLSGELFF. The CDR3 DNA reads TGCAGCGCCCTGGATACAGGGTTGTCCGGGGAGCTGTTTTTT. The chain carries TRBV29-1 and TRBJ2-2, with a possible D match to TRBD1 (6 bases). V lost 7 bases and J lost 6, with 18 bases in between. The CDR3 covers 14 residues. Germline-derived CDR1 and CDR2 are SQVTM and ANQGSEA.

The chain recombines TRBV4-1 with TRBJ2-5; D is perhaps TRBD2 (5 bases). The CDR3 spans 15 residues. Germline-derived CDR1 and CDR2 are MGHRA and YSYEKL. With 1 base removed from V and 5 bases from J, the gap between germline ends came to 14 bases. The CDR3 DNA follows: TGCGCCAGCAGCCAAGTCGAGGGAAGTGGCGAGACCCAGTACTTC. Translated, it gives CASSQVEGSGETQYF.

The genes are TRBV27 and TRBJ2-2; 9 bases match TRBD1. Germline-derived CDR1 and CDR2 are MNHEY and SMNVEV (reference sequence). Germline trimming cut 7 bases from V and 5 bases from J; bases unmatched to any gene: 11. This CDR3 comprises 16 residues. The DNA of the CDR3 is TGTGCCAGCACCAAGCGGGACAGGGCTAGGACCGGGGAGCTGTTTTTT. This gives the protein CASTKRDRARTGELFF.

The chain couples TRBV12-1 to TRBJ2-3; no DNA check was done on the table's D call, TRBD2. TRBV12-1 is termed a pseudogene. The CDR3 has 12 amino acids. This CDR3 reads CATGQPTDTQYF. As DNA, the CDR3 is TGTGCCACGGGTCAGCCCACAGATACGCAGTATTTT.

The chain carries TRBV2 and TRBJ2-7; tentatively, D is TRBD1 (6 bases). The germline CDR1 and CDR2 sequences are SNHLY and FYNNEI. The V end was cut by 0 bases, the J end by 2 bases, with 29 bases between. The length of the CDR3 is 21 residues. The CDR3 DNA follows: TGTGCCAGCAGTGAAGCCTGGATGGGAACAGGCGCCTCGTCAGGGGCCTACGAGCAGTACTTC. This gives the protein CASSEAWMGTGASSGAYEQYF.

The J gene is TRBJ1-2, the V gene TRBV6-5; D remains ambiguous. V was trimmed by 0 bases and J by 6 bases, leaving 14 bases between them. Germline-derived CDR1 and CDR2 are MNHEY and SVGAGI. The CDR3 sequence is 15 residues long. The CDR3 reads CASSYSVLRSDGYTF. CDR3 nucleotide sequence: TGTGCCAGCAGTTACTCGGTCCTACGCTCGGATGGCTACACCTTC.

The chain combines TRBV4-1 with TRBJ2-7; 9 bases are a match to TRBD1. Germline CDR1 reads MGHRA; CDR2 reads YSYEKL. The CDR3 sequence is 18 residues long. Trimming cost V 1 base and J 2 bases; bases outside gene matches: 12. Here the CDR3 reads CASSQGPGTGRRAYEQYF. The CDR3 DNA reads TGCGCCAGCAGCCAAGGCCCCGGGACAGGGCGGAGGGCCTACGAGCAGTACTTC.

The J gene is TRBJ2-7, the V gene TRBV19; 10 positions agree with TRBD2. The CDR3 has 15 residues. V was pared by 3 bases and J by 3 bases, with 5 bases of the junction left unmatched. Germline V lookup: CDR1 LNHDA, CDR2 SQIVND (reference sequence). The CDR3 nucleotides are TGTGCCAGTAGTATCCGGCTAGCGGGAGTCTACGAGCAGTACTTC. Residues: CASSIRLAGVYEQYF.

The V call is TRBV7-6, the J call TRBJ2-1; a weak D match, TRBD2 (5 bases). V was shortened by 1 base and J by 0 bases, with 10 bases between the two germline ends. This CDR3 region has 16 residues. Looked up from germline, CDR1 is SGHVS and CDR2 is FNYEAQ. The CDR3 here is CASSLGLASSYNEQFF. DNA of the CDR3: TGTGCCAGCAGCTTAGGTCTAGCAAGCTCCTACAATGAGCAGTTCTTC.